This TCR beta chain emerged from a study of T cell responses to AZD1222 COVID-19 vaccine. CDR1 and CDR2 (germline): SGHKS, YYEKEE (reference sequence). V lost 0 bases and J 4 bases, leaving 8 bases between the germline ends. CDR3 size: 14 residues. Sequenced by immunoSEQ multiplex PCR; TCRdb stores in-frame clones only, minus some. The data hold some 170,000 clones, with approximately 92% observed a single time. J is TRBJ1-3 and V is TRBV5-5; D unresolved. This receptor was taken from an adult in good health. Material: peripheral blood, obtained on day 0 of AZD1222 vaccination. DNA for the CDR3: TGTGCCAGCAGCTTGGAACCGGCGGGAAACACCATATATTTT. It codes for CASSLEPAGNTIYF.